This entry is about one T cell receptor beta chain. V dropped 6 bases and J dropped 2 bases, with 13 bases sitting between them. CDR1 and CDR2 from the germline V gene are MNHEY and SVGEGT. The CDR3 has 14 residues. The sample comes from a study of T-cell memory formation after mild COVID-19. TCRdb used MiXCR to reprocess the 5' RACE reads, holding one entry per CDR3 protein. Seen here are some 210,000 distinct CDR3 sequences, around 25% observed once, and the top ten hold 11%. The sequenced sample consisted of PBMCs or a T cell subset sorted from them (not recorded which). The chain recombines TRBV6-2 or TRBV6-3 with TRBJ2-5; TRBD2 is a possible D gene (6 bases). This TCR derives from an adult woman who had mild COVID-19 (a few samples of this study predate the infection). Cell type and time point are not known. In nucleotides, the CDR3 is TGTGCCAGCAGAAACCAGCGGGTTCAAGAGACCCAGTACTTC. Translation gives CASRNQRVQETQYF.